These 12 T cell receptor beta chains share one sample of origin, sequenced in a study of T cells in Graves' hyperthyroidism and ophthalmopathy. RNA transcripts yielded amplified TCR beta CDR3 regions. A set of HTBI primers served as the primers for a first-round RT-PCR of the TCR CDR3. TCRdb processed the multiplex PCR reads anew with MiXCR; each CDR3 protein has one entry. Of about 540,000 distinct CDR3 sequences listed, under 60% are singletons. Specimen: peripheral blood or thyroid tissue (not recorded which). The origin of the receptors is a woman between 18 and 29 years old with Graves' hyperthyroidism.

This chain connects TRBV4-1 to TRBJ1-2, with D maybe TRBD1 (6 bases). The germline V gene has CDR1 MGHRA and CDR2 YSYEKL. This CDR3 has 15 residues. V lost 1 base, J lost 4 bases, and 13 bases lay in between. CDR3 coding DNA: TGCGCCAGCAGCCAAGGTTGGGGACAATCCTATGGCTACACCTTC. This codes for CASSQGWGQSYGYTF.

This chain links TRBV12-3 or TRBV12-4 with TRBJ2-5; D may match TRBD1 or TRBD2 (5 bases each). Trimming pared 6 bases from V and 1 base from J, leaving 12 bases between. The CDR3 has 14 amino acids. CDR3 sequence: CASSPTGTQETQYF. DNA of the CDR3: TGTGCCAGCAGCCCTACGGGGACCCAAGAGACCCAGTACTTC.

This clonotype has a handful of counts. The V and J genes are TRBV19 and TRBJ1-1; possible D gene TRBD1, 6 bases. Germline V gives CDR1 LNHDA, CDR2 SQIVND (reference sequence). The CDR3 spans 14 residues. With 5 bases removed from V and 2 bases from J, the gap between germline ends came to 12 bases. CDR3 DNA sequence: TGTGCCAGTAGTGTATCGACAGGTAACACTGAAGCTTTCTTT. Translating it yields CASSVSTGNTEAFF. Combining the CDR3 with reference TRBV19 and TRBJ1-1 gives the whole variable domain DGGITQSPKYLFRKEGQNVTLSCEQNLNHDAMYWYRQDPGQGLRLIYYSQIVNDFQKGDIAEGYSVSREKKESFPLTVTSAQKNPTAFYLCASSVSTGNTEAFFGQGTRLTVV.

CDR3 DNA: TGCAGCGTGAACGACGCCGGGGGCTTGAACACCATATATTTT. Translated, it gives CSVNDAGGLNTIYF. This chain links TRBV29-1 with TRBJ1-3, with D tentatively TRBD1 (6 bases). The CDR3 has 14 amino acids. CDR1 and CDR2 from the germline V gene are SQVTM and ANQGSEA. Trimming took 6 bases from V and 7 from J, leaving 19 bases between them.

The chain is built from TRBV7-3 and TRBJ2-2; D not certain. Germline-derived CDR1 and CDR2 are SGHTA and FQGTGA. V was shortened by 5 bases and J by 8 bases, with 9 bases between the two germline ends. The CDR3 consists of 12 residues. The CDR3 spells CASSPFQGELFF. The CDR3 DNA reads TGTGCCAGCAGCCCCTTCCAAGGGGAGCTGTTTTTT.

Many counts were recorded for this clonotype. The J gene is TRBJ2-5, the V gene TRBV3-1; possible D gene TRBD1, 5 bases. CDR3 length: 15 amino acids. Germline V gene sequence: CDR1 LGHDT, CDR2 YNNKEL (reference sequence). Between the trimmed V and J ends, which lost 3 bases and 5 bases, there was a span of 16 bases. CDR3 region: CASSHDGHLRETQYF. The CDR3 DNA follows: TGTGCCAGCAGCCATGATGGACACCTTCGGGAGACCCAGTACTTC.

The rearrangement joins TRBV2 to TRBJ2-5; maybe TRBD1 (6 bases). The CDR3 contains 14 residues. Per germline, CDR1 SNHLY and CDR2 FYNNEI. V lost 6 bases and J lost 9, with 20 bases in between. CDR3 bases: TGTGCCAGCAGGACAGGCCTGGGCAATCAGCCCCAGTACTTC. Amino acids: CASRTGLGNQPQYF.

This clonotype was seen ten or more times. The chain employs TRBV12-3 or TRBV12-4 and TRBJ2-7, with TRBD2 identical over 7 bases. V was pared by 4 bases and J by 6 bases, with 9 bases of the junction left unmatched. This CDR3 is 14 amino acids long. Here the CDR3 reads CASSYSPGGTEQYF. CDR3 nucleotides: TGTGCCAGCAGTTACTCTCCGGGGGGTACCGAGCAGTACTTC.

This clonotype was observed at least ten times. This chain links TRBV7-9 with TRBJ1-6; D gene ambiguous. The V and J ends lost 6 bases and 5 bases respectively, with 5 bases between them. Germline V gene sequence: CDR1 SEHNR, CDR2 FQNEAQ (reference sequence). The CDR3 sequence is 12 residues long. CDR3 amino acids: CASSADNSPLHF. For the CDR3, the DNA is TGTGCCAGCAGTGCAGATAATTCACCCCTCCACTTT.

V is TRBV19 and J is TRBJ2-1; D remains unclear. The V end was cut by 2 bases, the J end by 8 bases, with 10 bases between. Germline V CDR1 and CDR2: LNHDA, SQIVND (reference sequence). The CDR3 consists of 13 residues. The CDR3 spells CASSIILSYEQFF. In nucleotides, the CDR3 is TGTGCCAGTAGTATAATCCTGAGTTATGAGCAGTTCTTC.

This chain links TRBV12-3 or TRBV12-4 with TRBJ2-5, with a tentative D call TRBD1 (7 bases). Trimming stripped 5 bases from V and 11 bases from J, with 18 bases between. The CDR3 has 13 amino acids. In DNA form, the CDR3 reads TGTGCCAGCAGTGATGTCGCCAGGGGGGAGCAGTACTTC. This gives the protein CASSDVARGEQYF.

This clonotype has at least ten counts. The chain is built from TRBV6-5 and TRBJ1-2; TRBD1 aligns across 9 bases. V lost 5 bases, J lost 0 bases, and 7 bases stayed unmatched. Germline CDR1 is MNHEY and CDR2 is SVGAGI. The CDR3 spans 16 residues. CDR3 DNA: TGTGCCAGCAGTCTCGACAGGGGGGATTCTAACTATGGCTACACCTTC. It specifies CASSLDRGDSNYGYTF.